Listed below are T cell receptor beta chains from one sample, sequenced in a study of blood T cell repertoires in COVID-19. Measured with immunoSEQ multiplex PCR; TCRdb has only the in-frame clones, and not every one. The data contain some 330,000 clones, roughly nine tenths of them singletons. What was sequenced was PBMCs or T cells enriched from blood (not recorded which). Receptor source: a woman aged 25-40 years who had recovered from COVID-19. Both conserved end residues are part of each CDR3.

CDR3aa	v_gene
CASSWGTSANTYEQYF	TRBV6-5
CAISGRGKNTDTQYF	TRBV10-3
CASSSLGGRFF	TRBV3-1/TRBV3-2
CASSLVLGLAGSTDTQYF	TRBV7-6
CASSRTGANSPLHF	TRBV2
CASSPGRGQAYGYTF	TRBV18
CASSDGTSSEQYF	TRBV9
CASSPLGAAEAFF	TRBV19
CATSPEQARGVQPQHF	TRBV15
CASRSGRSSYEQYF	TRBV11-2
CASSRGLANTGELFF	TRBV27
CASSLSQAGANVLTF	TRBV11-2
CASSLEENQPQHF	TRBV12-3/TRBV12-4
CASSLQGAYNSPLHF	TRBV2
CASSRSYTSGGAKNIQYF	TRBV4-2
CASSPTAGRGYTF	TRBV18
CASSPGGSRETQYF	TRBV18
CASSRPQGIETQYF	TRBV18
CATSISGGGYTF	TRBV15
CASSLDAATYNEQFF	TRBV5-1
CATSAPTLDFSTDTQYF	TRBV24-1
CASSLIDGGSGYTF	TRBV7-9
CASSPPGQGNTEAFF	TRBV28
CASSPSGTGELFF	TRBV7-8
CASRVVAEREQYF	TRBV28
CASSLGAAGGSSYEQYF	TRBV7-9
CASSPGRIDYGYTF	TRBV5-1
CASSSRGGRLAGGQETQYF	TRBV6-2/TRBV6-3
CASSSDPQGDEKLFF	TRBV9
CASSDSIRTAYQPQHF	TRBV6-1
CAARDSPTDTQYF	TRBV19
CASRAQGAEAFF	TRBV6-5
CASRRISGNTIYF	TRBV7-2
CASSYARGSPTDTQYF	TRBV7-3
CASSLLLNTGELFF	TRBV4-2
CASSLSILSNEQFF	TRBV7-2
CASSQVPGVGYTF	TRBV3-1/TRBV3-2
CASSSPSGGDNEQFF	TRBV13
CASSRRGQANYGYTF	TRBV5-6
CASSWDSPNEQYF	TRBV5-1
CASSHLSYNEQFF	TRBV14
CASSSRGTDTQYF	TRBV7-9
CASSPPGEGEQYF	TRBV7-2
CASSPAGTSGFGSYEQYF	TRBV6-2/TRBV6-3
CASSESAQGASETQYF	TRBV5-1
CSVKRELLFMNTEAFF	TRBV29-1
CASSAWTAGNTEAFF	TRBV6-1
CASSRHRDRNTEAFF	TRBV7-3
CASSSTSGGAFF	TRBV6-2/TRBV6-3
CASSVGTPRPGYGYTF	TRBV3-1/TRBV3-2
CASTPAVRGTDTQYF	TRBV28
CASSKLNRGSNQPQHF	TRBV21-1
CASSLDRGNSPLHF	TRBV28
CASSLAGGTNEQFF	TRBV6-2/TRBV6-3
CASSRAGQNSPLHF	TRBV18